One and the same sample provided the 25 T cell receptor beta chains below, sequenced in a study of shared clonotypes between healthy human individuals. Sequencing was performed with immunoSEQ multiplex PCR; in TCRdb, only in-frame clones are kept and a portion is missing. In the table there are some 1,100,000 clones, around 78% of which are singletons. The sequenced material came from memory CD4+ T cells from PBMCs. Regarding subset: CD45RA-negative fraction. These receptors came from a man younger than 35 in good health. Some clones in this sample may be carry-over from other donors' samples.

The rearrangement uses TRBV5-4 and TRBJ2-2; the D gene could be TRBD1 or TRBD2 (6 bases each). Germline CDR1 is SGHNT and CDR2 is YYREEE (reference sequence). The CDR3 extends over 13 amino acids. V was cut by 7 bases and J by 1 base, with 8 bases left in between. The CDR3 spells CASAGQNTGELFF. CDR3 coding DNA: TGTGCCAGCGCGGGACAGAACACCGGGGAGCTGTTTTTT.

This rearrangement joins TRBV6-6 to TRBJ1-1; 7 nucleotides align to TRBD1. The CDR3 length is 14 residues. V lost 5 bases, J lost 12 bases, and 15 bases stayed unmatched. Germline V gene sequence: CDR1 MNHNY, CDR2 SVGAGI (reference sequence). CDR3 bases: TGTGCCAGCAGTGTACAGGGGCGCCACTCTGAGTCTTTCTTT. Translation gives CASSVQGRHSESFF.

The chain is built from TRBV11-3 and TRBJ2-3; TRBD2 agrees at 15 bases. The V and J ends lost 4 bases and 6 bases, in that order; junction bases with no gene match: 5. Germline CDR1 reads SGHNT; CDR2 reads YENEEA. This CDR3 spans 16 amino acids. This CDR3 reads CASSSRTSGRGDTQYF. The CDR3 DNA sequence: TGTGCCAGCAGCTCCCGGACTAGCGGGAGGGGGGATACGCAGTATTTT.

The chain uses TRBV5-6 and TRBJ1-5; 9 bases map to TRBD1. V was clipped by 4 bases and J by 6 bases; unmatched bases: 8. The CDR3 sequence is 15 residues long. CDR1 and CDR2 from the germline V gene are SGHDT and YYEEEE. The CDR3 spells CASSASGTGIQPQHF. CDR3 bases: TGTGCCAGCAGCGCGTCCGGGACAGGGATTCAGCCCCAGCATTTT.

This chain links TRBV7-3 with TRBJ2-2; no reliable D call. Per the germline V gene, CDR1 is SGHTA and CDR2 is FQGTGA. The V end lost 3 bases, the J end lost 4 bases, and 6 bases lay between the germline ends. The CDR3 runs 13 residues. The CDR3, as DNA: TGTGCCAGCAGCTTTAAACTCACCGGGGAGCTGTTTTTT. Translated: CASSFKLTGELFF.

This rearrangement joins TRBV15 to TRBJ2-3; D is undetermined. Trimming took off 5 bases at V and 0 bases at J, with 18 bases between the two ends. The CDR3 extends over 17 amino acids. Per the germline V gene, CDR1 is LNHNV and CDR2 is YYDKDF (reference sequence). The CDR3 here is CATSGRSRVPSTDTQYF. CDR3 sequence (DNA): TGTGCCACCAGCGGACGTAGCCGGGTACCTAGCACAGATACGCAGTATTTT.

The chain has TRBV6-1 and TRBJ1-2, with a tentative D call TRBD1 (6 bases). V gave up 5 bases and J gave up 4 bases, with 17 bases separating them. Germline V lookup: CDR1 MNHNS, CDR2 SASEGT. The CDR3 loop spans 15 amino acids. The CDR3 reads CASSPRDTHFYGYTF. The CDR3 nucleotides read TGTGCCAGCAGTCCCCGGGACACCCACTTCTATGGCTACACCTTC.

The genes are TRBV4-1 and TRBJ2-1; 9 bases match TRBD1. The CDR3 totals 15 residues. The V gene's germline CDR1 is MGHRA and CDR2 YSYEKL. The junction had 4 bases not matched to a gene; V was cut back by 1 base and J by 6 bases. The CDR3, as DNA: TGCGCCAGCAGCCAAGGGGACAGGGATAGCAATGAGCAGTTCTTC. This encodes CASSQGDRDSNEQFF.

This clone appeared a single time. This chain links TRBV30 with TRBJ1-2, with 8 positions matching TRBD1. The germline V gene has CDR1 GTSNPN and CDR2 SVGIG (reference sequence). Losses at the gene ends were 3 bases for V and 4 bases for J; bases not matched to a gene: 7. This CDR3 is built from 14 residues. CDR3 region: CAWSGTGAFYGYTF. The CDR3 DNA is TGTGCCTGGAGCGGGACAGGAGCTTTCTATGGCTACACCTTC.

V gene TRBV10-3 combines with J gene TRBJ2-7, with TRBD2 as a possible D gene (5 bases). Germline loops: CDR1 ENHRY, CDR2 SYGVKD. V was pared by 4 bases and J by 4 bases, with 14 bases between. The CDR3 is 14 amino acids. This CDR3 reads CAISVSGLVYEQYF. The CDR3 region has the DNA TGTGCCATCAGTGTATCGGGGTTAGTATACGAGCAGTACTTC.

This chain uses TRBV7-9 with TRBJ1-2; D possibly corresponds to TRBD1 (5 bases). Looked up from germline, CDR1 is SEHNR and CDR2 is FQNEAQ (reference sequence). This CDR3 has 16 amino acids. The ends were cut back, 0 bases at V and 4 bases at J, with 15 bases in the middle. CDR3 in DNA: TGTGCCAGCAGCTTAGCGTCAGGGCCCGGAGCCTATGGCTACACCTTC. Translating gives CASSLASGPGAYGYTF.

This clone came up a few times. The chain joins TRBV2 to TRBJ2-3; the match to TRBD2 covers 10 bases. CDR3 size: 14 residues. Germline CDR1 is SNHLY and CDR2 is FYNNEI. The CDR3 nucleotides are TGTGCGACCAGGGCTAGCGGGAGTTCAGATACGCAGTATTTT. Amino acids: CATRASGSSDTQYF.

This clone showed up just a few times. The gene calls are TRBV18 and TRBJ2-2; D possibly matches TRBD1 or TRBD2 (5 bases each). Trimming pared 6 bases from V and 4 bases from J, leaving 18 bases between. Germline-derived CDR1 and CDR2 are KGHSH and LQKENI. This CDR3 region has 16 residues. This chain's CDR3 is CASSLAGRAGTGELFF. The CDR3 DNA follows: TGTGCCAGCTCCCTCGCCGGCAGGGCGGGCACCGGGGAGCTGTTTTTT.

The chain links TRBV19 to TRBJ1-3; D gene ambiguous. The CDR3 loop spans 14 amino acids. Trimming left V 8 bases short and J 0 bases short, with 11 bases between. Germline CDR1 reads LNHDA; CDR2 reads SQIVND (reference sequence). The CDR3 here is CASLQWSSGNTIYF. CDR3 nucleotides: TGTGCCAGTTTACAATGGAGCTCTGGAAACACCATATATTTT. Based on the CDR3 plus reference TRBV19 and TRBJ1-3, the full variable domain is DGGITQSPKYLFRKEGQNVTLSCEQNLNHDAMYWYRQDPGQGLRLIYYSQIVNDFQKGDIAEGYSVSREKKESFPLTVTSAQKNPTAFYLCASLQWSSGNTIYFGEGSWLTVV.

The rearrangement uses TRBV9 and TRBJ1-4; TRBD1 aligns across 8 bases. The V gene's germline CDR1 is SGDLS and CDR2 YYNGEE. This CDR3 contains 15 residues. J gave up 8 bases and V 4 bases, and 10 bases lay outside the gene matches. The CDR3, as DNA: TGTGCCAGCAGCAGTCGTGAGGGACAGGCCGAAAAACTGTTTTTT. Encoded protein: CASSSREGQAEKLFF.

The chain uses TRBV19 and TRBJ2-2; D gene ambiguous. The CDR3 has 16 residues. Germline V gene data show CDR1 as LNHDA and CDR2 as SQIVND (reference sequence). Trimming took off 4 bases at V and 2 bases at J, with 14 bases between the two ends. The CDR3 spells CASSRLESRNTGELFF. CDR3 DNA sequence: TGTGCCAGTAGTAGACTCGAATCTCGCAACACCGGGGAGCTGTTTTTT.

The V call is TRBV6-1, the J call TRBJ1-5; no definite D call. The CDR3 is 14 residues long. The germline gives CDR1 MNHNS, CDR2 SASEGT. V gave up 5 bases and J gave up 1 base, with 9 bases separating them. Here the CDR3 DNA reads TGTGCCAGCAGTCTCCTCTCCAGCAATCAGCCCCAGCATTTT. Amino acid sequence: CASSLLSSNQPQHF.

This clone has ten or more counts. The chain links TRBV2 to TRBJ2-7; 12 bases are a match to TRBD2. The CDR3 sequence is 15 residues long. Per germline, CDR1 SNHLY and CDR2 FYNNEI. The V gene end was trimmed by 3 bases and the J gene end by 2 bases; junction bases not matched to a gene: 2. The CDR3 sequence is CASSDGLAGTYEQYF. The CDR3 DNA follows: TGTGCCAGCAGTGACGGACTAGCGGGAACCTACGAGCAGTACTTC. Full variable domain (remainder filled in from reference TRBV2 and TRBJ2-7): EPEVTQTPSHQVTQMGQEVILRCVPISNHLYFYWYRQILGQKVEFLVSFYNNEISEKSEIFDDQFSVERPDGSNFTLKIRSTKLEDSAMYFCASSDGLAGTYEQYFGPGTRLTVT.

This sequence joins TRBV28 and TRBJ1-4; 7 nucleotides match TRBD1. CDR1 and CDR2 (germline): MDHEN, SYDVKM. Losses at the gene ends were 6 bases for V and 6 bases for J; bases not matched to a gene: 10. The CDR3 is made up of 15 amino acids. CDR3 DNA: TGTGCCAGCAGACCAGGGGGTTCGGTGGATGAAAAACTGTTTTTT. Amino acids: CASRPGGSVDEKLFF.

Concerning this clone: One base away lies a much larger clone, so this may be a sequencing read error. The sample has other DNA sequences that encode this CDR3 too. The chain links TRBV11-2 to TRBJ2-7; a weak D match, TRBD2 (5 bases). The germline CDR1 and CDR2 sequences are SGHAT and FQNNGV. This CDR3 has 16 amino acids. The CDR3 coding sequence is TGTGCCAGTAGCTCCTTACGAGGGAGAGGGTCCTACGAGCAGTACTTC. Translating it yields CASSSLRGRGSYEQYF.

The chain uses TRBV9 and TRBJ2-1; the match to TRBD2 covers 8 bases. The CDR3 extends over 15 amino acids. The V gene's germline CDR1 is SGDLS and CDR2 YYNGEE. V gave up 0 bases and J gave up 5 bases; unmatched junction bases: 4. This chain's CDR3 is CASSVGGRSDNEQFF. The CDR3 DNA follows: TGTGCCAGCAGCGTAGGCGGGAGGTCCGACAATGAGCAGTTCTTC.

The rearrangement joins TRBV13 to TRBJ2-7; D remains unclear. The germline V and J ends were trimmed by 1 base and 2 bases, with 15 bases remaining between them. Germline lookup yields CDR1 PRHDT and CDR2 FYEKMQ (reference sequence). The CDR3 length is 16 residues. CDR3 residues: CASSLVGQKPPYEQYF. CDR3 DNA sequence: TGTGCCAGCAGCTTAGTAGGGCAGAAGCCTCCCTACGAGCAGTACTTC. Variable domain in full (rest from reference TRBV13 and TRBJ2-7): AAGVIQSPRHLIKEKRETATLKCYPIPRHDTVYWYQQGPGQDPQFLISFYEKMQSDKGSIPDRFSAQQFSDYHSELNMSSLELGDSALYFCASSLVGQKPPYEQYFGPGTRLTVT.

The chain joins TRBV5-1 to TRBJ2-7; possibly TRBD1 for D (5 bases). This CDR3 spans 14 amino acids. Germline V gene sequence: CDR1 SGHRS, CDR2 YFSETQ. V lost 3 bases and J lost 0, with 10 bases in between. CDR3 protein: CASSSTVYSYEQYF. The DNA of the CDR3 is TGCGCCAGCAGCTCGACAGTCTACTCCTACGAGCAGTACTTC.

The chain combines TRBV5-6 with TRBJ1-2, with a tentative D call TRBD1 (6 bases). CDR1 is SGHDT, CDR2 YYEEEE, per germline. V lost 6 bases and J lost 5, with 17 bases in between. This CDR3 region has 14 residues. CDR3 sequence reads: CASTLGGRGYGYTF. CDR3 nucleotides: TGTGCCAGCACCCTAGGGGGGCGTGGATATGGCTACACCTTC.

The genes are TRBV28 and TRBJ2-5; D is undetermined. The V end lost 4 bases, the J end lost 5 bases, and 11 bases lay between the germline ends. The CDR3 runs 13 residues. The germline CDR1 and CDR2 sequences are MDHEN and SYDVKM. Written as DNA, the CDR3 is TGTGCCAGCAGTTCTCGCCTCGGGGAGACCCAGTACTTC. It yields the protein CASSSRLGETQYF.